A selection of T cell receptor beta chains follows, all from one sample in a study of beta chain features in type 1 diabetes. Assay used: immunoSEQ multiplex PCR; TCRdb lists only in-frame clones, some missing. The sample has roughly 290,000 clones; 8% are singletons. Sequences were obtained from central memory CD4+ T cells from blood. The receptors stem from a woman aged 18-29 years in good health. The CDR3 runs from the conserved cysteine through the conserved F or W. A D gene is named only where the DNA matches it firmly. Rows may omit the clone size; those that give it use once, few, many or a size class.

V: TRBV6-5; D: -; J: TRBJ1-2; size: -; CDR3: CASSSTAGGYTF; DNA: TGTGCCAGCAGTTCAACAGCGGGTGGCTACACCTTC
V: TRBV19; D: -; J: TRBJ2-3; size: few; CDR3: CASSASRRNTDTQYF; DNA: TGTGCCAGTAGTGCGTCGCGACGCAACACAGATACGCAGTATTTT
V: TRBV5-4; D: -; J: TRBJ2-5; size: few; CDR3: CASSRRFQETQYF; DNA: TGTGCCAGCAGCAGGCGATTTCAAGAGACCCAGTACTTC
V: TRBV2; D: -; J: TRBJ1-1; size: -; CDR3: CASFSDRGTEAFF; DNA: TGTGCCAGCTTCTCGGATCGGGGCACTGAAGCTTTCTTT
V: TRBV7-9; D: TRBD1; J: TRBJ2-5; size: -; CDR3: CASSLGQGSQETQYF; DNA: TGTGCCAGCAGCTTGGGACAGGGCTCACAAGAGACCCAGTACTTC
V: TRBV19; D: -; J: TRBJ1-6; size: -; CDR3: CASKEGGNSPLHF; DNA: TGTGCCAGTAAGGAGGGGGGCAATTCACCCCTCCACTTT
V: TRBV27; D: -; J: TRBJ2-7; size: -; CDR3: CASSMLDGSYEQYF; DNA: TGTGCCAGCAGTATGTTGGACGGCTCCTACGAGCAGTACTTC
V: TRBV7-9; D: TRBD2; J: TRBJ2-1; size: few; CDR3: CASSPSGGSYNEQFF; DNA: TGTGCCAGCAGCCCATCGGGGGGGTCCTACAATGAGCAGTTCTTC
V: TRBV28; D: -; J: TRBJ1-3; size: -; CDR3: CASSWPGRNTIYF; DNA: TGTGCCAGCAGTTGGCCAGGGCGAAACACCATATATTTT
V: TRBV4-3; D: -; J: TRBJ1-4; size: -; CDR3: CASSQEVGRGGEKLFF; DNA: TGCGCCAGCAGCCAAGAGGTCGGGAGGGGTGGTGAAAAACTGTTTTTT
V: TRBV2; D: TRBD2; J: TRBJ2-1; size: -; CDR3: CASSAGLAGNNEQFF; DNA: TGTGCCAGCAGTGCAGGACTAGCGGGGAACAATGAGCAGTTCTTC